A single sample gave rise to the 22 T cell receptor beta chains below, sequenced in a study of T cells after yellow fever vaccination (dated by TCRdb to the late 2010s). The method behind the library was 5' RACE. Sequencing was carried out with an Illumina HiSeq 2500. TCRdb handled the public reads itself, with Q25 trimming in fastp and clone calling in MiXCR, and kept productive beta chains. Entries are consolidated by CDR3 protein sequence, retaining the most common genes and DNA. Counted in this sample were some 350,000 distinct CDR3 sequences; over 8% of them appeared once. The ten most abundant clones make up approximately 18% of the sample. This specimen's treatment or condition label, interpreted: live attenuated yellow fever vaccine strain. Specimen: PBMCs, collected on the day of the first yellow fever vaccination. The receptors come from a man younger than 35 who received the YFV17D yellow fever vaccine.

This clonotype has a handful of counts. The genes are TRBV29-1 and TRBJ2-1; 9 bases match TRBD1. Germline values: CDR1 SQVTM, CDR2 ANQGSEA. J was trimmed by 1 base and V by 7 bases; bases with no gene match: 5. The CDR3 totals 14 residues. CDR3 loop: CSALTGGSYNEQFF. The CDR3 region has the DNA TGCAGCGCTCTGACAGGGGGGTCCTACAATGAGCAGTTCTTC.

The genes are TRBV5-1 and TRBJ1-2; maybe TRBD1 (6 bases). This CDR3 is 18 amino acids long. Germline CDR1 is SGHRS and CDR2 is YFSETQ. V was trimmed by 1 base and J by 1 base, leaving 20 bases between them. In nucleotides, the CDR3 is TGCGCCAGCAGCTTGATGGGGGGCGCGGCTCGGAATAACTATGGCTACACCTTC. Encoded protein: CASSLMGGAARNNYGYTF.

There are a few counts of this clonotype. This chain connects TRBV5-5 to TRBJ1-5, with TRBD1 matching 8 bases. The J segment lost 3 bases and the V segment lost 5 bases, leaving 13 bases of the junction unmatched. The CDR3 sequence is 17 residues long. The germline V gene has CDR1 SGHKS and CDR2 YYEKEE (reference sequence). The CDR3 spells CASSSTGTGFPNQPQHF. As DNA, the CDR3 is TGTGCCAGCAGTTCTACCGGGACAGGCTTTCCCAATCAGCCCCAGCATTTT.

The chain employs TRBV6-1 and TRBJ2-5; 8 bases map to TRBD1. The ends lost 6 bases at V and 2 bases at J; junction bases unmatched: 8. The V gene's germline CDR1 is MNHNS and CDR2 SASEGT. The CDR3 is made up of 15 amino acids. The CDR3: CASSPTRDRQETQYF. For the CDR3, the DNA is TGTGCCAGCAGCCCCACTCGGGACAGGCAAGAGACCCAGTACTTC.

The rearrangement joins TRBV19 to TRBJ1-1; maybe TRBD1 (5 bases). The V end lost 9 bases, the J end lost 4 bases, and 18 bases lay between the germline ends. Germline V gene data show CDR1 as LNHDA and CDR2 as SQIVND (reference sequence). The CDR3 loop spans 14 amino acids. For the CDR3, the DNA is TGTGCCAGCTACTCGACGGGGCTGAGCACTGAAGCTTTCTTT. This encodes CASYSTGLSTEAFF. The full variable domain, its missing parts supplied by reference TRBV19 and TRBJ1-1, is DGGITQSPKYLFRKEGQNVTLSCEQNLNHDAMYWYRQDPGQGLRLIYYSQIVNDFQKGDIAEGYSVSREKKESFPLTVTSAQKNPTAFYLCASYSTGLSTEAFFGQGTRLTVV.

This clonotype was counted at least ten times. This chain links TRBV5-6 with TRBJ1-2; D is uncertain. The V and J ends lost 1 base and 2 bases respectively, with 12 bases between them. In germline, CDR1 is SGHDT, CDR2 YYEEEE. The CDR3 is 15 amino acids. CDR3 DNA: TGTGCCAGCAGCTTGACTACGGGAACCAACTATGGCTACACCTTC. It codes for CASSLTTGTNYGYTF.

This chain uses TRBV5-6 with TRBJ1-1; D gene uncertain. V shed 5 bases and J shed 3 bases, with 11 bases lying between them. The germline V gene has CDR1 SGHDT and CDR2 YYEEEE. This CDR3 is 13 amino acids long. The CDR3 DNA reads TGTGCCAGCAGAGCGGACCGGTACACTGAAGCTTTCTTT. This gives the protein CASRADRYTEAFF.

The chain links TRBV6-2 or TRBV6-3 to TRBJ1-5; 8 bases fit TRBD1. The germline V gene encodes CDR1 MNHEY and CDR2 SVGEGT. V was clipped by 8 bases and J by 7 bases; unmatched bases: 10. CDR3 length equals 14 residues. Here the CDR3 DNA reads TGTGCCAGCTGCCGTCGGGGGACAGGACAGCCCCAGCATTTT. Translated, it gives CASCRRGTGQPQHF.

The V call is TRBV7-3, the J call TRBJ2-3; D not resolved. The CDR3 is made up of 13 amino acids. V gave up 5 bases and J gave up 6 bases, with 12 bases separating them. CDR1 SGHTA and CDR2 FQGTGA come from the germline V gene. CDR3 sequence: CASSRIAWDTQYF. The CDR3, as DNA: TGTGCCAGCAGCCGTATCGCGTGGGATACGCAGTATTTT.

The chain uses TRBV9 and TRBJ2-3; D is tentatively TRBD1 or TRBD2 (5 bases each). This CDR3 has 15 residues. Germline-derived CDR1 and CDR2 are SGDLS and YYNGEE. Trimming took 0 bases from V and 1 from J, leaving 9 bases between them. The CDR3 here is CASSVDVGGTDTQYF. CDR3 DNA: TGTGCCAGCAGCGTAGACGTGGGGGGCACAGATACGCAGTATTTT.

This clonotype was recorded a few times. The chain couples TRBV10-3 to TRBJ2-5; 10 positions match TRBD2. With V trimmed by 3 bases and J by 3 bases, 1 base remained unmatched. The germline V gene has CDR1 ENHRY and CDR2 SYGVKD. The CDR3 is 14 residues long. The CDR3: CAISDLAGEETQYF. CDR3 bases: TGTGCCATCAGTGATCTAGCGGGGGAAGAGACCCAGTACTTC.

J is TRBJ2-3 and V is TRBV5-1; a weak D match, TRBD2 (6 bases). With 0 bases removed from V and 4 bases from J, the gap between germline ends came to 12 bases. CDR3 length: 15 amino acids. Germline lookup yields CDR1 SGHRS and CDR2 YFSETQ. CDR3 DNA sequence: TGCGCCAGCAGCTTGGTATCGGGGAGGTCAGATACGCAGTATTTT. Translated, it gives CASSLVSGRSDTQYF.

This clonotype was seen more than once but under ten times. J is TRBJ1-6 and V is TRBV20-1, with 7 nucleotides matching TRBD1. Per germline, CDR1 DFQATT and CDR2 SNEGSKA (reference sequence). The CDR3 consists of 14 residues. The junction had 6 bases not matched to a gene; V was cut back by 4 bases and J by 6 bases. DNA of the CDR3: TGCAGTGCTACCCGGGACAGACCTAATTCACCCCTCCACTTT. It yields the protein CSATRDRPNSPLHF.

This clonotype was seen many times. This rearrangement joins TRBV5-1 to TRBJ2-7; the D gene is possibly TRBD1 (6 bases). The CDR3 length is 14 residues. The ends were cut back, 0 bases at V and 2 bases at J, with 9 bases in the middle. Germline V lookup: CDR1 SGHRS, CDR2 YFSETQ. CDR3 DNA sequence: TGCGCCAGCAGCTTGGGAACAGGGACCTACGAGCAGTACTTC. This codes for CASSLGTGTYEQYF.

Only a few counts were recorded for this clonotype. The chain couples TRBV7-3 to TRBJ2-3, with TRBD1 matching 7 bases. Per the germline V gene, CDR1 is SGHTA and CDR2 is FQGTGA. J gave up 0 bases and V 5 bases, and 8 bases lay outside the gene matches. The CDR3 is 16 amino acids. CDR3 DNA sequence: TGTGCCAGCAGCAGACAGGGCCCCCCTAGCACAGATACGCAGTATTTT. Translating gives CASSRQGPPSTDTQYF. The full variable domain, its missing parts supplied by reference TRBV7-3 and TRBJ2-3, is GAGVSQTPSNKVTEKGKYVELRCDPISGHTALYWYRQSLGQGPEFLIYFQGTGAADDSGLPNDRFFAVRPEGSVSTLKIQRTERGDSAVYLCASSRQGPPSTDTQYFGPGTRLTVL.

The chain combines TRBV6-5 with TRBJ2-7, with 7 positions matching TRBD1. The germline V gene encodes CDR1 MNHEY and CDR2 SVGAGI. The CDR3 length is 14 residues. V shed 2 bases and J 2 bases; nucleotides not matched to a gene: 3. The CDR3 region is CASSYDRVAYEQYF. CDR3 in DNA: TGTGCCAGCAGTTACGACAGGGTGGCCTACGAGCAGTACTTC.

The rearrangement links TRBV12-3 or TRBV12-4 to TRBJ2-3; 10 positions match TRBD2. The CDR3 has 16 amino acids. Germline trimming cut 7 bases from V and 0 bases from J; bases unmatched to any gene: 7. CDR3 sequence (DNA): TGTGCCAGCACCTATAGAGCGGGGGGGAGCACAGATACGCAGTATTTT. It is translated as CASTYRAGGSTDTQYF.

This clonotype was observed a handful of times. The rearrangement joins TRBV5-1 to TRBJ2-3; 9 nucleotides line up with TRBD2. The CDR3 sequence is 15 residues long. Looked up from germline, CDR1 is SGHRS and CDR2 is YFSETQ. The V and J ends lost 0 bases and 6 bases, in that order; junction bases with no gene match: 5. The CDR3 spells CASSLGAGGGDTQYF. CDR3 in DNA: TGCGCCAGCAGCTTGGGAGCGGGGGGCGGCGATACGCAGTATTTT.

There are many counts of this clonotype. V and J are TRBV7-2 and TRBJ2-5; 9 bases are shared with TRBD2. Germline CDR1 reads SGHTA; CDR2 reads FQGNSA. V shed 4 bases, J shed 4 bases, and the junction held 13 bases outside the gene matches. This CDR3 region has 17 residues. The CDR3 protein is CASSSSSGGGGSETQYF. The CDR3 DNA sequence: TGTGCCAGCAGCTCATCATCGGGCGGGGGGGGATCAGAGACCCAGTACTTC.

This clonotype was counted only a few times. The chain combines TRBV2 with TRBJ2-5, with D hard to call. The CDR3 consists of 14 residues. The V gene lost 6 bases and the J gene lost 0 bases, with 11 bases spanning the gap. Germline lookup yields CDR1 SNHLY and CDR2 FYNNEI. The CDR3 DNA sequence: TGTGCCAGCAGCCTCACAGTGTACCAAGAGACCCAGTACTTC. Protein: CASSLTVYQETQYF.

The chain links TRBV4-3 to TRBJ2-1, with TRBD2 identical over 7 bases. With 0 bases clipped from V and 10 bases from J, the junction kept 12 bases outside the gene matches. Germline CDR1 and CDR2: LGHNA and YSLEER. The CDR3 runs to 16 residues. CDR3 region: CASSQDRQPGEGEQFF. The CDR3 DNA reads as TGCGCCAGCAGCCAAGATCGTCAGCCGGGGGAGGGAGAGCAGTTCTTC.

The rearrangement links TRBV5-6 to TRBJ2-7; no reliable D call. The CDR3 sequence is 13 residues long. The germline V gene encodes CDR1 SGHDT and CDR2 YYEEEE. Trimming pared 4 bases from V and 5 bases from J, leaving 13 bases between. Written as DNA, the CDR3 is TGTGCCAGCAGCCCAAGGGTGGGTGACGAGCAGTACTTC. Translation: CASSPRVGDEQYF. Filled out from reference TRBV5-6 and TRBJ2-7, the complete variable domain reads DAGVTQSPTHLIKTRGQQVTLRCSPKSGHDTVSWYQQALGQGPQFIFQYYEEEERQRGNFPDRFSGHQFPNYSSELNVNALLLGDSALYLCASSPRVGDEQYFGPGTRLTVT.